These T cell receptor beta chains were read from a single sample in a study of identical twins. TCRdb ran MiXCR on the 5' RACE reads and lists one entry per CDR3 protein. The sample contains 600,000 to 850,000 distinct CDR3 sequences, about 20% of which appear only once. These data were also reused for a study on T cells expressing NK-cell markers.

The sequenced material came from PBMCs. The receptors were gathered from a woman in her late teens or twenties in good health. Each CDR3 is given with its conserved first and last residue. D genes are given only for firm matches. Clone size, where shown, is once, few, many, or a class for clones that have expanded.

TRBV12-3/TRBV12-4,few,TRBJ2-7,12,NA,CASSLRRFHQYF,TGTGCCAGCAGTTTAAGGCGGTTCCATCAGTACTTC
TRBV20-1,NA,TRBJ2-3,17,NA,CSARGAQGTPSADTQYF,TGCAGTGCTAGAGGAGCACAGGGTACCCCTTCGGCAGATACGCAGTATTTT
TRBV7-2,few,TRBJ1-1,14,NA,CASSPTNRATEAFF,TGTGCCAGCAGCCCTACGAACAGGGCCACTGAAGCTTTCTTT
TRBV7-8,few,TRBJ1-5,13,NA,CASGGDSNQPQHF,TGTGCCAGCGGCGGTGATAGCAATCAGCCCCAGCATTTT
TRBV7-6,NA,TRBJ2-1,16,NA,CASSIGGSGAGYEQFF,TGTGCCAGCAGTATAGGGGGTAGCGGAGCCGGCTATGAGCAGTTCTTC
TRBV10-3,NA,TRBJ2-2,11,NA,CAISVSGELFF,TGTGCCATCAGTGTGTCAGGGGAGCTGTTTTTT
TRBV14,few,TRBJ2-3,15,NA,CASSQWGGAADTQYF,TGTGCCAGCAGCCAATGGGGGGGCGCGGCGGATACGCAGTATTTT
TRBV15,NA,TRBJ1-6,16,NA,CATSRDVEHINSPLHF,TGTGCCACCAGCAGAGATGTGGAACATATTAATTCACCCCTCCACTTT
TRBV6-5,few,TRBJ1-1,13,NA,CASSSRGITEAFF,TGTGCCAGCAGTTCTAGGGGGATCACTGAAGCTTTCTTT
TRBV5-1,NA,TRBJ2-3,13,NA,CASSVVTSDTQYF,TGCGCCAGCAGCGTCGTGACATCAGATACGCAGTATTTT
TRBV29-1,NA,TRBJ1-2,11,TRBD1,CSVYRGYGYTF,TGCAGCGTCTACAGGGGTTATGGCTACACCTTC
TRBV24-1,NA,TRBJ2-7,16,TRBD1,CATTSRRDRPEWEQYF,TGTGCCACCACTTCCCGCCGGGACAGGCCAGAATGGGAGCAGTACTTC
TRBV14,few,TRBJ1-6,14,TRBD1,CASSHIQGNSPLHF,TGTGCCAGCAGCCACATACAGGGGAATTCACCCCTCCACTTT
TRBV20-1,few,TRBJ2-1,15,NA,CSARGRDLLYNEQFF,TGCAGTGCCCGGGGTCGCGATTTACTATACAATGAGCAGTTCTTC
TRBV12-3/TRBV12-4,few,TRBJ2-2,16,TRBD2,CASRGLAGASGSELFF,TGTGCCAGCCGTGGACTAGCGGGGGCCTCAGGGTCGGAGCTGTTTTTT
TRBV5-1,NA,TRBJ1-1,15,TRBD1,CASSLQGAPNTEAFF,TGCGCCAGCAGCTTACAGGGGGCTCCGAACACTGAAGCTTTCTTT
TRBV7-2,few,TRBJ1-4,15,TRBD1,CASSRQGGTNEKLFF,TGTGCCAGCAGCAGACAGGGTGGAACTAATGAAAAACTGTTTTTT
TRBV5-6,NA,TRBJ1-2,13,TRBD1,CASSLTGGWGYTF,TGTGCCAGCAGCTTAACAGGGGGCTGGGGCTACACCTTC
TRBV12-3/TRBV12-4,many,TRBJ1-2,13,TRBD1,CASSFATGNGYTF,TGTGCCAGCAGTTTTGCGACAGGGAATGGCTACACCTTC
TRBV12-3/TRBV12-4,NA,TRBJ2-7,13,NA,CASSWASAYEQYF,TGTGCCAGCAGTTGGGCTAGCGCCTACGAGCAGTACTTC
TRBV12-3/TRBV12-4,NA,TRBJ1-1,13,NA,CASSLGGGAEAFF,TGTGCCAGCAGTTTAGGTGGTGGGGCTGAAGCTTTCTTT
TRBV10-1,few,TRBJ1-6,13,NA,CASHSAGNSPLHF,TGCGCCAGCCATTCAGCGGGAAATTCACCCCTCCACTTT
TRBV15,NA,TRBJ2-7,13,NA,CATSRGTRDEQYF,TGTGCCACCAGCAGAGGGACCCGGGACGAGCAGTACTTC
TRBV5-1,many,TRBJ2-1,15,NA,CASSLEGGPYNEQFF,TGCGCCAGCAGCTTGGAAGGGGGTCCTTACAATGAGCAGTTCTTC
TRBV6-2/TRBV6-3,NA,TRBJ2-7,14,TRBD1,CASSPRGNLYEQYF,TGTGCCAGCAGCCCCAGGGGGAACCTCTACGAGCAGTACTTC
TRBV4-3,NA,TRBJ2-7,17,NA,CASSQDRGRGRSYEQYF,TGCGCCAGCAGCCAAGATCGGGGTCGGGGGCGATCCTACGAGCAGTACTTC
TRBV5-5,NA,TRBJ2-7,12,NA,CASSLPTGEQYF,TGTGCCAGCAGCTTACCTACCGGGGAGCAGTACTTC
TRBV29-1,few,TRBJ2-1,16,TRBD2,CSVEVGLAGNYNEQFF,TGCAGCGTTGAAGTTGGGCTAGCGGGGAATTACAATGAGCAGTTCTTC
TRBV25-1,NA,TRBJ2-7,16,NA,CATQRYSGAYSYEQYF,TGTGCCACTCAAAGATATTCGGGGGCGTACTCCTACGAGCAGTACTTC
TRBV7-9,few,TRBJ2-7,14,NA,CASSLGGSYYEQYF,TGTGCCAGCAGCTTAGGAGGGTCGTACTACGAGCAGTACTTC
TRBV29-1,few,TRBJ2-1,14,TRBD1,CSARRGQGTNEQFF,TGCAGCGCTCGTAGGGGACAGGGGACTAATGAGCAGTTCTTC
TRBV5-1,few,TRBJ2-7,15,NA,CASSLADREGNEQYF,TGCGCCAGCAGCTTGGCCGACAGGGAGGGCAACGAGCAGTACTTC